The source of this TCR beta chain is a study of blood T cell repertoires in COVID-19. Study overall: The United States, Italy and Spain provided the acute and convalescent COVID-19 samples. Sample material is recorded as cDNA or gDNA derived from T cells, B-cell-depleted T cells, or PBMCs.

CDR1 is SGHTA, CDR2 FQGNSA, per germline. The CDR3 length is 14 residues. V lost 5 bases and J lost 7; bases outside the gene matches: 5. In the authors' methods: Quantification of nucleated cells was approximated via reference gene primer amplification. Sequenced by immunoSEQ multiplex PCR; TCRdb stores in-frame clones only, minus some. V, J and clone size derive from that table, while D and trimming were established from the DNA sequence. Altogether about 150,000 clones are present, about 86% being singletons, with the ten largest covering less than 30%. Sequenced sample: peripheral blood. V gene TRBV7-2 combines with J gene TRBJ1-6; TRBD1 matches at 7 bases. The origin of this receptor is a woman aged 55-69 years with acute or convalescent COVID-19. The DNA of the CDR3 is TGTGCCAGCAGCCTCCGGGACAGAAATTCACCCCTCCACTTT. Translating it yields CASSLRDRNSPLHF.